This T cell receptor (beta chain) is from a study of blood T cell repertoires in COVID-19. Turning to the study itself: Nucleic acid was either cDNA or gDNA, and it came from T cells, B-cell-depleted T cells, or PBMCs.

Profiled with immunoSEQ multiplex PCR; TCRdb holds only in-frame clones, not every one. The sample carries 150,000 to 200,000 clones, 80% to 85% recorded once. The participants were between roughly 18 and 89 years old and came from some 23 US areas. Exposed enrollees had met someone with a PCR-confirmed or clinician-diagnosed COVID-19 case at some point within the 2 weeks before study entry. The TCR originated in a woman aged 30 to 39 who had been exposed to COVID-19. Sequencing input: PBMCs or T cells enriched from blood (not recorded which).

CDR3 coding DNA: TGCGCCAGCAGCCCAGATCCGGGGATAGTATCTAACTATGGCTACACCTTC. It specifies CASSPDPGIVSNYGYTF. The chain links TRBV4-3 to TRBJ1-2, with D unresolved. There are 17 residues in the CDR3. In germline, CDR1 is LGHNA, CDR2 YSLEER. Between the trimmed V and J ends, which lost 4 bases and 0 bases, there was a span of 18 bases.